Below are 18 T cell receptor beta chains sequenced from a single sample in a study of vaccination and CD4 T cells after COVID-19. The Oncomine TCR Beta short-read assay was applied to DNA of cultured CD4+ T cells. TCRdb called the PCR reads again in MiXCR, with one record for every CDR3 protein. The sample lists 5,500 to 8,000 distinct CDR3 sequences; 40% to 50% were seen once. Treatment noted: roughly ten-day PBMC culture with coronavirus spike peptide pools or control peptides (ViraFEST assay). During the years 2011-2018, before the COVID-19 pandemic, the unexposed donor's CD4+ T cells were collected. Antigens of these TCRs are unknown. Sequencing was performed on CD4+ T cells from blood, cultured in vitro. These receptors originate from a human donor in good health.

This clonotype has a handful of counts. The CDR3 sequence is CASSPIASGEGYGYTF. The CDR3 DNA sequence: TGTGCCAGCAGCCCGATTGCCAGCGGGGAGGGCTATGGCTACACCTTC. V is TRBV7-9 and J is TRBJ1-2; D remains unclear. CDR1 is SEHNR, CDR2 FQNEAQ, per germline (reference sequence). With 5 bases removed from V and 4 bases from J, the gap between germline ends came to 20 bases. This CDR3 contains 16 residues.

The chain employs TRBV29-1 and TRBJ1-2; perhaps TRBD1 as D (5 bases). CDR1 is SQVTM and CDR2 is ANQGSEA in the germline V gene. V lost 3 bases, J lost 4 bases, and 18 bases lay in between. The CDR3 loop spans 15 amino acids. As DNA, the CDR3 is TGCAGCGTTGAGAAGGGGTCAGACGGAGTCTATGGCTACACCTTC. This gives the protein CSVEKGSDGVYGYTF. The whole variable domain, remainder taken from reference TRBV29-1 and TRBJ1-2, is SAVISQKPSRDICQRGTSLTIQCQVDSQVTMMFWYRQQPGQSLTLIATANQGSEATYESGFVIDKFPISRPNLTFSTLTVSNMSPEDSSIYLCSVEKGSDGVYGYTFGSGTRLTVV.

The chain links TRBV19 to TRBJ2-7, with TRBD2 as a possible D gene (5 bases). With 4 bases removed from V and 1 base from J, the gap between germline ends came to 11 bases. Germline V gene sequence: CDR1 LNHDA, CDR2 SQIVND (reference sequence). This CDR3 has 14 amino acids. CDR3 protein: CASSTSRESYEQYF. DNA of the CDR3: TGTGCCAGTAGTACCTCGAGGGAATCCTACGAGCAGTACTTC. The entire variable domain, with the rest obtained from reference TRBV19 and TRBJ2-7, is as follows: DGGITQSPKYLFRKEGQNVTLSCEQNLNHDAMYWYRQDPGQGLRLIYYSQIVNDFQKGDIAEGYSVSREKKESFPLTVTSAQKNPTAFYLCASSTSRESYEQYFGPGTRLTVT.

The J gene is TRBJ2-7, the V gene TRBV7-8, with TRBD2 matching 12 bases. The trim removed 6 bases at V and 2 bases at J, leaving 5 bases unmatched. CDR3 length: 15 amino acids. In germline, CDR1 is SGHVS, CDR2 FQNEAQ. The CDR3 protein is CASSSGLAGTYEQYF. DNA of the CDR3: TGTGCCAGCAGTTCTGGACTAGCGGGGACCTACGAGCAGTACTTC.

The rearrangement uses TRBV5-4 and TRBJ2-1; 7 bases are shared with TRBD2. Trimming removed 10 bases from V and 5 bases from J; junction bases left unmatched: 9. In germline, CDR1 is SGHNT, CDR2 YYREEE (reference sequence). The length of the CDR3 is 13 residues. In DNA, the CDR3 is TGTGCCTTTGCGGGAGTGGGGAACAATGAGCAGTTCTTC. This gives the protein CAFAGVGNNEQFF.

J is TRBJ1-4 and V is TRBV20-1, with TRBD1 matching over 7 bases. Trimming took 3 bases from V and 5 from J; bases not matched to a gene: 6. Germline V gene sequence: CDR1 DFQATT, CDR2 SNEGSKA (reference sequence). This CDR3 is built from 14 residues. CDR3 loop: CSASPGQINEKLFF. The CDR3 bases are TGCAGTGCTAGCCCGGGACAGATAAATGAAAAACTGTTTTTT.

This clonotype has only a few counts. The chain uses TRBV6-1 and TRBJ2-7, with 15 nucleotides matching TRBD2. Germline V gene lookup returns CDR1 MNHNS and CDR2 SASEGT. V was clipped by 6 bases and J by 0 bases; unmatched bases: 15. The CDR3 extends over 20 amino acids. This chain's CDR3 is CASSFSTGTSGRWSSYEQYF. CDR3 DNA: TGTGCCAGCAGCTTCAGTACCGGGACTAGCGGGAGGTGGAGCTCCTACGAGCAGTACTTC.

The CDR3 bases are TGTGCCAGCAGCGACATAGTGGGGACAGATACGCAGTATTTT. This sequence encodes CASSDIVGTDTQYF. The V call is TRBV2, the J call TRBJ2-3; D is uncertain. Trimming took off 6 bases at V and 3 bases at J, with 13 bases between the two ends. Germline V lookup: CDR1 SNHLY, CDR2 FYNNEI. The CDR3 loop spans 14 amino acids.

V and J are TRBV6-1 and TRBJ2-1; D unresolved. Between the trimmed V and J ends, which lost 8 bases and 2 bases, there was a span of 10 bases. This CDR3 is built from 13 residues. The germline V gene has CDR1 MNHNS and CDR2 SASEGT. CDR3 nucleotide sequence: TGTGCCAGCTCCGGGCTCCCCTACAATGAGCAGTTCTTC. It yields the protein CASSGLPYNEQFF.

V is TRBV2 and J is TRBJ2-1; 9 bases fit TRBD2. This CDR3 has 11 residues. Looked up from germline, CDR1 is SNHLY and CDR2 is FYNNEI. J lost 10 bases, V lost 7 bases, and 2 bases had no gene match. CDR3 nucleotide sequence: TGTGCCAGCATTGGGACTAGCGAGCAGTTCTTC. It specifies CASIGTSEQFF.

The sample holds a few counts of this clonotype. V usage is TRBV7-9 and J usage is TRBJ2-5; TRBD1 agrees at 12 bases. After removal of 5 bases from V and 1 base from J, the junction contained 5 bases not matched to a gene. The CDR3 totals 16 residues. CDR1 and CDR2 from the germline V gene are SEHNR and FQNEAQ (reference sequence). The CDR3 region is CASSVGDRGLQETQYF. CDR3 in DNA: TGTGCCAGCAGCGTGGGGGACAGGGGGCTCCAAGAGACCCAGTACTTC.

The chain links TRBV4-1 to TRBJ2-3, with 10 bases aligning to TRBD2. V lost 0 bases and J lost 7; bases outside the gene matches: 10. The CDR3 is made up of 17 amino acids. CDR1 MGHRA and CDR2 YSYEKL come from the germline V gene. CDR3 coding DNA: TGCGCCAGCAGCCAAGATGTCAGCGGGGGGGCGGTCTATACGCAGTATTTT. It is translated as CASSQDVSGGAVYTQYF.

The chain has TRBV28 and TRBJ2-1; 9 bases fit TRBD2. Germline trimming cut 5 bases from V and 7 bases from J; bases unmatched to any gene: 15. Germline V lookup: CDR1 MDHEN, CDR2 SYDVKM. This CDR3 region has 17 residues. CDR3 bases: TGTGCCAGCAGTGGCCCGGGTGTAGCGGGGGCGGGGAATGAGCAGTTCTTC. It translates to CASSGPGVAGAGNEQFF.

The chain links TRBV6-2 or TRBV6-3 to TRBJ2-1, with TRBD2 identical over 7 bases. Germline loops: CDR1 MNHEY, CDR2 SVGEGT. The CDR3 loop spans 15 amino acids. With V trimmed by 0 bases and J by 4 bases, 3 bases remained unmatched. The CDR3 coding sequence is TGTGCCAGCAGTTACTCGGGGGGGGGTTACAATGAGCAGTTCTTC. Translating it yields CASSYSGGGYNEQFF.

CDR3 sequence reads: CSADGLAGRYEQFF. The DNA of the CDR3 is TGCAGTGCTGACGGACTAGCGGGAAGGTATGAGCAGTTCTTC. The rearrangement uses TRBV20-1 and TRBJ2-1, with TRBD2 identical over 12 bases. The CDR3 is 14 amino acids. V lost 5 bases to trimming and J lost 8 bases; unmatched junction nucleotides: 7. CDR1 is DFQATT and CDR2 is SNEGSKA in the germline V gene (reference sequence).

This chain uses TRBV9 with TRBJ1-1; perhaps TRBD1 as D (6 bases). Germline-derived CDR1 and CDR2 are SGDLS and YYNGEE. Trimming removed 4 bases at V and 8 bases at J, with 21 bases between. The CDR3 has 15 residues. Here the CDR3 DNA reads TGTGCCAGCAGCCCCGGGGGGCTGACAGCCGAGGAAGCTTTCTTT. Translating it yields CASSPGGLTAEEAFF.

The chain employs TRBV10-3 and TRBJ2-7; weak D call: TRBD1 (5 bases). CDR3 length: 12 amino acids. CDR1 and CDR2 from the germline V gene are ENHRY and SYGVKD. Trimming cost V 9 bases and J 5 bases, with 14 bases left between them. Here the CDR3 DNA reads TGTGCCATTCAGGGTTATAAGGACGAGCAGTACTTC. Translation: CAIQGYKDEQYF.

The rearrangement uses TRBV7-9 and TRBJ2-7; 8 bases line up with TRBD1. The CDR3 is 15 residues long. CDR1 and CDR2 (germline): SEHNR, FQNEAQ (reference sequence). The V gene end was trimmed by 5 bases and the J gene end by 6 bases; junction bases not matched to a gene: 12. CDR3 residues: CASSHSWTGPSEQYF. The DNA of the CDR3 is TGTGCCAGCAGCCACTCCTGGACAGGGCCTAGCGAGCAGTACTTC.